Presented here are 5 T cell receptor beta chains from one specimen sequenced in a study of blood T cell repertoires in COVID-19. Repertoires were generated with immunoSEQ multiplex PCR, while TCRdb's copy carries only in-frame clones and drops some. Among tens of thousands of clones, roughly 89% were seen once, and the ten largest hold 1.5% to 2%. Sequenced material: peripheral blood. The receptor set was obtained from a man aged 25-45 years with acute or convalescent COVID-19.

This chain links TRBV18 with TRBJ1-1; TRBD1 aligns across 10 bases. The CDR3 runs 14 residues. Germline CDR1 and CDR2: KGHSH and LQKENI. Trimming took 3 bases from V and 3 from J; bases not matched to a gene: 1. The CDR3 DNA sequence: TGTGCCAGCTCACCCGGGACAGGGGACACTGAAGCTTTCTTT. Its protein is CASSPGTGDTEAFF.

The DNA of the CDR3 is TGCAGCGTCTCCTGGGGGACGGGGGACGTTGGTGAGCAGTTCTTC. It codes for CSVSWGTGDVGEQFF. The J gene is TRBJ2-1, the V gene TRBV29-1; maybe TRBD2 (6 bases). Germline assignment: CDR1 SQVTM and CDR2 ANQGSEA. The CDR3 sequence is 15 residues long. Trimming took off 6 bases at V and 9 bases at J, with 24 bases between the two ends.

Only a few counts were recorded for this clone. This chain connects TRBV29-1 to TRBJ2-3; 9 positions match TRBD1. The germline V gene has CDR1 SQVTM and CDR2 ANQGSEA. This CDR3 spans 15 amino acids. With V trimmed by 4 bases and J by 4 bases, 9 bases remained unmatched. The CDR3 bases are TGCAGCGTTGTGGGACAGGGCCCAGGCGCAGATACGCAGTATTTT. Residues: CSVVGQGPGADTQYF.

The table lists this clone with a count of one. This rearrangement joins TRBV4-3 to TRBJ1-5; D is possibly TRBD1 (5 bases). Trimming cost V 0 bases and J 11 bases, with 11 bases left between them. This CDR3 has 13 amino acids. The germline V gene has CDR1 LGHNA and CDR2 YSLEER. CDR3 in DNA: TGCGCCAGCAGCCAAGATCTAAGGGGAACCCAGCATTTT. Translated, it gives CASSQDLRGTQHF.

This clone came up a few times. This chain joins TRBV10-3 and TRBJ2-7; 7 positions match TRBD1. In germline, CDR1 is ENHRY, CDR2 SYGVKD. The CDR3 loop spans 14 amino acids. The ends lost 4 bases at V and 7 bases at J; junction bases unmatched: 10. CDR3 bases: TGTGCCATCAGTGGGGGACAGACTTCCTGGGAGCAGTACTTC. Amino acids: CAISGGQTSWEQYF.